The sequence of this T cell receptor beta chain was determined in a study of regulatory T cells in long-lasting Graves disease. Study in general: Patients with new Graves' disease had used antithyroid drugs below 3 months. Broader study findings: Only a small sample size was used, which may have cut accuracy. With some 2,800 shared public clonotypes, persistent patients exceeded new patients, who shared about a thousand.

The CDR3 is 14 residues long. V was pared by 3 bases and J by 2 bases, with 11 bases between. This clonotype was seen ten or more times. The antigen is not known. Arm-PCR with iRepertoire HTBI primers amplified the CDR3 regions for these TCR beta libraries. One entry per CDR3 protein results from TCRdb running MiXCR on the multiplex PCR reads. The profile shows around 500,000 distinct CDR3 sequences, approximately 12% of them singletons. The time point: newly diagnosed GD, antithyroid drugs for less than 3 months. Generation of the TCR library employed RNA extracted from PBMCs. These same records also appear under a second study, on T cells in Graves' hyperthyroidism and ophthalmopathy.

The sample consisted of peripheral blood mononuclear cells (PBMCs), taken at new diagnosis, from a patient treated with antithyroid drugs. This rearrangement joins TRBV12-3 or TRBV12-4 to TRBJ2-7, with a weak D call TRBD1 (6 bases). This TCR was recovered from a man aged 25 to 45 with Graves disease. The CDR3: CASSLTGSTYEQYF. The CDR3 DNA reads as TGTGCCAGCAGTTTGACAGGATCCACCTACGAGCAGTACTTC.